These T cell receptor beta chains were read from a single sample in a study of human T cells and chemical hapten exposure. TCRdb reprocessed the RACE reads via MiXCR and lists one record per CDR3 protein. The sample has approximately 28,000 distinct CDR3 sequences; approximately 10% are singletons. The sample was whole blood, taken in connection with sensitization to the hapten diphenylcyclopropenone (DPC). The receptors originated from a man aged 25-45 years with alopecia areata. Some clones in this sample may be carry-over from other donors' samples. CDR3s include the opening cysteine and the closing phenylalanine or tryptophan. D genes are given only for firm matches. Clone size is stated in some rows and not others, as once, few, many or a class when expanded.

>TRBD1|15|TRBJ2-7|many|TRBV11-3
CASSHAGTGVYEQYF
TGTGCCAGCAGCCACGCCGGGACAGGGGTATACGAGCAGTACTTC
>TRBD2|13|TRBJ2-7|few|TRBV20-1
CSASRGGTYEQYF
TGCAGTGCTAGCCGCGGGGGAACCTACGAGCAGTACTTC
>-|13|TRBJ2-3|few|TRBV7-9
CASSLGQTDTQYF
TGTGCCAGCAGTCTTGGACAGACAGATACGCAGTATTTT
>-|15|TRBJ1-2|many|TRBV12-3/TRBV12-4
CASSFSDRPGYGYTF
TGTGCCAGCAGTTTTTCCGACCGGCCTGGCTATGGCTACACCTTC
>TRBD2|14|TRBJ2-1|many|TRBV20-1
CSARGLAGQNEQFF
TGCAGTGCTAGGGGACTAGCGGGCCAGAATGAGCAGTTCTTC
>-|15|TRBJ1-4|many|TRBV27
CASSSARATNEKLFF
TGTGCCAGCAGTTCGGCTCGGGCAACTAATGAAAAACTGTTTTTT
>-|15|TRBJ2-6|many|TRBV2
CASNQDPSGANVLTF
TGTGCCAGCAACCAGGATCCCTCTGGGGCCAACGTCCTGACTTTC
>-|15|TRBJ1-4|many|TRBV9
CASSVDTTTNEKLFF
TGTGCCAGCAGCGTTGACACGACAACTAATGAAAAACTGTTTTTT
>-|13|TRBJ2-5|many|TRBV19
CATSRDPQETQYF
TGTGCCACTTCTCGGGACCCACAAGAGACCCAGTACTTC
>-|15|TRBJ2-1|many|TRBV24-1
CATGPVAPLYNEQFF
TGTGCCACCGGGCCGGTCGCTCCCCTTTACAATGAGCAGTTCTTC
>-|12|TRBJ2-5|-|TRBV29-1
CSADGLAETQYF
TGCAGCGCTGACGGCCTAGCGGAGACCCAGTACTTC
>-|13|TRBJ2-1|few|TRBV4-3
CASSFRGYNEQFF
TGCGCCAGCAGCTTTCGGGGCTACAATGAGCAGTTCTTC
>-|12|TRBJ1-5|few|TRBV7-9
CASSSGGQPQHF
TGTGCCAGCAGCTCGGGGGGTCAGCCCCAGCATTTT
>TRBD1|18|TRBJ2-7|medium-sized|TRBV18
CASSPTIFRDRAPYEQYF
TGTGCCAGCTCACCAACTATTTTCCGGGACAGGGCCCCCTACGAGCAGTACTTC
>-|17|TRBJ2-3|-|TRBV2
CASSDLPGPTGRDTQYF
TGTGCCAGCAGTGACTTGCCGGGACCCACGGGCAGGGATACGCAGTATTTT
>-|12|TRBJ2-5|many|TRBV18
CASSPNQETQYF
TGTGCCAGCTCACCGAACCAAGAGACCCAGTACTTC
>-|14|TRBJ2-7|many|TRBV4-1
CASSQPVSSYEQYF
TGCGCCAGCAGCCAACCCGTCAGCTCCTACGAGCAGTACTTC
>TRBD2|12|TRBJ2-7|many|TRBV6-2/TRBV6-3
CASRREPHEQYF
TGTGCCAGCAGGCGGGAGCCCCACGAGCAGTACTTC
>-|13|TRBJ2-5|many|TRBV11-2
CASSFGYQETQYF
TGTGCCAGCAGCTTCGGGTACCAAGAGACCCAGTACTTC
>-|14|TRBJ1-5|many|TRBV9
CASSVTGEGQPQHF
TGTGCCAGCAGCGTGACGGGGGAGGGTCAGCCCCAGCATTTT
>-|15|TRBJ2-3|-|TRBV4-1
CASSWGWGGTDTQYF
TGCGCCAGCAGCTGGGGTTGGGGAGGCACAGATACGCAGTATTTT
>TRBD2|15|TRBJ2-3|many|TRBV11-2
CASSLGTSGSETQYF
TGTGCCAGCAGCCTAGGGACTAGCGGGAGTGAGACGCAGTATTTT
>-|14|TRBJ2-7|-|TRBV6-6
CASSSDIMSYEQYF
TGTGCCAGCAGTTCCGACATTATGTCTTACGAGCAGTACTTC
>-|14|TRBJ2-3|many|TRBV5-1
CASSEGFGTDTQYF
TGCGCCAGCAGCGAGGGGTTTGGCACAGATACGCAGTATTTT
>-|14|TRBJ1-4|few|TRBV20-1
CSATGQGSREKLFF
TGCAGTGCTACCGGCCAGGGGTCCCGTGAAAAACTGTTTTTT
>-|14|TRBJ1-5|many|TRBV19
CASSPGGEGQPQHF
TGTGCCAGTAGTCCTGGGGGGGAGGGACAGCCCCAGCATTTT
>-|14|TRBJ1-5|-|TRBV9
CASSATVFNQPQHF
TGTGCCAGCAGCGCGACGGTTTTCAATCAGCCCCAGCATTTT
>-|11|TRBJ2-1|many|TRBV10-2
CASSPLGEQFF
TGCGCCAGCAGCCCCTTGGGAGAGCAGTTCTTC